Following are 7 T cell receptor beta chains from one sample sequenced in a study of graft-versus-host responses after intestinal transplantation (dated by TCRdb to the early 2020s). These receptors lack a known antigen. The sample's time point label, in plain terms: cells obtained before transplantation from donor or recipient. To prepare the library, the immunoSEQ multiplex PCR assay was applied. The source is immuneACCESS, and TCRdb retained only in-frame sequences with V and J called. Part of the clones is not carried over; for the studies checked, unresolved V genes explain less than half of this, and the remainder is unexplained. This sample gives roughly 99,000 clones in total; approximately 88% of them show up just once. Together, the top ten hold about 0.7% of the sample. Sequencing used unstimulated CD4+ T cells sorted from spleen or lymph node cells, obtained before transplant. These receptors all come from a human donor who was the organ donor for an intestinal transplant.

The chain recombines TRBV7-3 with TRBJ1-2; TRBD1 aligns across 7 bases. The CDR3 sequence is 14 residues long. Per germline, CDR1 SGHTA and CDR2 FQGTGA. After removal of 0 bases from V and 4 bases from J, the junction contained 2 bases not matched to a gene. The CDR3 region has the DNA TGTGCCAGCAGCTTAACGGGACAGTCCTATGGCTACACCTTC. It specifies CASSLTGQSYGYTF. The whole variable domain, remainder taken from reference TRBV7-3 and TRBJ1-2, is GAGVSQTPSNKVTEKGKYVELRCDPISGHTALYWYRQSLGQGPEFLIYFQGTGAADDSGLPNDRFFAVRPEGSVSTLKIQRTERGDSAVYLCASSLTGQSYGYTFGSGTRLTVV.

The chain carries TRBV18 and TRBJ1-1; possible D gene TRBD1, 5 bases. The CDR3 spans 14 residues. V dropped 3 bases and J dropped 4 bases, with 12 bases sitting between them. CDR1 KGHSH and CDR2 LQKENI come from the germline V gene. CDR3: CASSPAQGGTEAFF. For the CDR3, the DNA is TGTGCCAGCTCACCGGCCCAGGGAGGCACTGAAGCTTTCTTT.

This chain joins TRBV10-3 and TRBJ1-1, with D unclear. Trimming stripped 8 bases from V and 1 base from J, with 8 bases between. This CDR3 contains 12 residues. Germline-derived CDR1 and CDR2 are ENHRY and SYGVKD. The DNA for the CDR3 is TGTGCCATCGGCCGACAGAACACTGAAGCTTTCTTT. The encoded protein is CAIGRQNTEAFF.

This chain joins TRBV5-5 and TRBJ1-1, with D perhaps TRBD1 (5 bases). The germline V and J ends were trimmed by 0 bases and 7 bases, with 16 bases remaining between them. This CDR3 region has 15 residues. The germline V gene encodes CDR1 SGHKS and CDR2 YYEKEE (reference sequence). The CDR3 DNA reads as TGTGCCAGCAGCTTGGTGTCGAGACAGCAGCTTGAAGCTTTCTTT. It translates to CASSLVSRQQLEAFF.

The rearrangement joins TRBV12-5 to TRBJ2-1; maybe TRBD2 (6 bases). The germline gives CDR1 LGHNT, CDR2 FRNRAP. Trimming took off 9 bases at V and 7 bases at J, with 10 bases between the two ends. This CDR3 is 11 amino acids long. CDR3 in DNA: TGTGCTAGAGGCCTAGCGAATGAGCAGTTCTTC. Its protein product is CARGLANEQFF.

Only a few counts were recorded for this clone. The chain couples TRBV19 to TRBJ1-6; D ambiguous. CDR1 and CDR2 from the germline V gene are LNHDA and SQIVND (reference sequence). This CDR3 has 14 amino acids. V lost 3 bases and J lost 10, with 13 bases in between. The CDR3 loop is CASSIGVSRSPLHF. For the CDR3, the DNA is TGTGCCAGTAGTATTGGGGTCTCGCGGTCACCCCTCCACTTT.

The chain employs TRBV5-1 and TRBJ1-3; D may be TRBD1 (5 bases). Trimming took 0 bases from V and 1 from J, leaving 8 bases between them. The CDR3 contains 15 residues. The germline V gene encodes CDR1 SGHRS and CDR2 YFSETQ. Here the CDR3 reads CASSLEGLSGNTIYF. The CDR3 coding sequence is TGCGCCAGCAGCTTGGAGGGACTATCTGGAAACACCATATATTTT.